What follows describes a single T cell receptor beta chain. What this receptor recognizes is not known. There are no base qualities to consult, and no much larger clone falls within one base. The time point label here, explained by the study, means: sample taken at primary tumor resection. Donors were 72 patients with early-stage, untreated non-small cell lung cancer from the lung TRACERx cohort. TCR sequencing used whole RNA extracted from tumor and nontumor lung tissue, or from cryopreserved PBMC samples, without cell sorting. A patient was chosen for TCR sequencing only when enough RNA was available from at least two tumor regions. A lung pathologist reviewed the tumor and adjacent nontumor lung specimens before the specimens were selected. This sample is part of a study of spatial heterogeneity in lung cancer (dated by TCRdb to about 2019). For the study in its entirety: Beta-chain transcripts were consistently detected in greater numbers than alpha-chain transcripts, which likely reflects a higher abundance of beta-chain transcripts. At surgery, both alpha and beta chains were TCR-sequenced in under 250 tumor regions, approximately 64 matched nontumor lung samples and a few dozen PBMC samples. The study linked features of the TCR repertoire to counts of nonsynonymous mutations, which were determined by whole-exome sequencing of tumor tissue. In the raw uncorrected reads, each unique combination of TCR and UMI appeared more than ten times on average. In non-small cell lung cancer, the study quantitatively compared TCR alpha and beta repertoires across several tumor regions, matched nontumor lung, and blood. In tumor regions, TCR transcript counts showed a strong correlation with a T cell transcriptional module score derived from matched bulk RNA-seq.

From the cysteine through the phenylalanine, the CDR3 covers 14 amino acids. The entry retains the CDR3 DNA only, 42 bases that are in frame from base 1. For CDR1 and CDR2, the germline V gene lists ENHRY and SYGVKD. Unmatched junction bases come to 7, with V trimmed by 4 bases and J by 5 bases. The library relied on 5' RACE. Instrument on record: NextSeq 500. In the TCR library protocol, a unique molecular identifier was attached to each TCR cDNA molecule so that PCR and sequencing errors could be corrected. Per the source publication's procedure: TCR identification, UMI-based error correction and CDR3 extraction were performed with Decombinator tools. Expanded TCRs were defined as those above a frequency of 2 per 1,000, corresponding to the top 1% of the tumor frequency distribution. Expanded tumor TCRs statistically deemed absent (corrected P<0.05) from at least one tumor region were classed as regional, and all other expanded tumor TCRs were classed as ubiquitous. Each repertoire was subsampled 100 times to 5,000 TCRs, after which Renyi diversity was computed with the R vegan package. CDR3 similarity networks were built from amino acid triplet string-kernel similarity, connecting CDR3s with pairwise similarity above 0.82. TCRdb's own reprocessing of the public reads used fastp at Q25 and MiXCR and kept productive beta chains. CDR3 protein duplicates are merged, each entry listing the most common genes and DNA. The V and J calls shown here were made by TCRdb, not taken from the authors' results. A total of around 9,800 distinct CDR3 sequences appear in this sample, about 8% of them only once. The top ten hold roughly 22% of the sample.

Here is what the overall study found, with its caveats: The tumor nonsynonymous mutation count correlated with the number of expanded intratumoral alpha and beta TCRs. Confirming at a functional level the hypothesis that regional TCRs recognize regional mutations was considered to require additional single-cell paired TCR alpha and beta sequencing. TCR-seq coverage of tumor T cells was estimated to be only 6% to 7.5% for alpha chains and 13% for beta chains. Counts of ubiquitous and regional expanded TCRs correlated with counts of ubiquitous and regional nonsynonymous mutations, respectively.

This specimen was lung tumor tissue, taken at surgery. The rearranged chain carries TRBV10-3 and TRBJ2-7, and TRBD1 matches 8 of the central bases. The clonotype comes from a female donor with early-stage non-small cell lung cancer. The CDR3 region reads CAISGPAGGDEQYF. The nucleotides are TGTGCCATCAGTGGACCGGCAGGGGGCGACGAGCAGTACTTC.